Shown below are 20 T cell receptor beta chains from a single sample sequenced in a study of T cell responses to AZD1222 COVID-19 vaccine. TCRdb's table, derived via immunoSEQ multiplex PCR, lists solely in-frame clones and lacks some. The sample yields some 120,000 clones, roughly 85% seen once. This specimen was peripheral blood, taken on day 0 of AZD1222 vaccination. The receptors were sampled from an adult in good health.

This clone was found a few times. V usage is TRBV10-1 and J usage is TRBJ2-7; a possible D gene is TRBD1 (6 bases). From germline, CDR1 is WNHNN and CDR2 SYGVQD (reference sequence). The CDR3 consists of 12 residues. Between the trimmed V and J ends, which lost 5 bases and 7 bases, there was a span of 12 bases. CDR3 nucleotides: TGCGCCAGCAGTCTCGGGACAAGAGAGCAGTACTTC. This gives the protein CASSLGTREQYF.

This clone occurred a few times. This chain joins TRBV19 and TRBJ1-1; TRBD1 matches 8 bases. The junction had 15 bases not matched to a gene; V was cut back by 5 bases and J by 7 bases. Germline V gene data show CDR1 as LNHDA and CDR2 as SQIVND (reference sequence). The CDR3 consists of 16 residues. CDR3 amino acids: CASSVRTGPKLDEAFF. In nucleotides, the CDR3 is TGTGCCAGTAGTGTAAGGACAGGGCCAAAGTTAGATGAAGCTTTCTTT.

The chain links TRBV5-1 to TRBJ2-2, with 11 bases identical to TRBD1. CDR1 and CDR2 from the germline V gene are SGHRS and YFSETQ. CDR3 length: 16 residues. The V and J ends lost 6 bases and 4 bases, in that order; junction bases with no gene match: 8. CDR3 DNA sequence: TGCGCCAGCATAGGACAGGGGGCGCCGAGCACCGGGGAGCTGTTTTTT. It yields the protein CASIGQGAPSTGELFF.

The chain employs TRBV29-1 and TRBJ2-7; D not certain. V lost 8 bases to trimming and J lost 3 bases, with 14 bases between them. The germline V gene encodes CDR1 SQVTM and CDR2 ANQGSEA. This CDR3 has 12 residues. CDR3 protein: CSISLVGYEQYF. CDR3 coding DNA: TGCAGCATATCTCTGGTGGGCTACGAGCAGTACTTC.

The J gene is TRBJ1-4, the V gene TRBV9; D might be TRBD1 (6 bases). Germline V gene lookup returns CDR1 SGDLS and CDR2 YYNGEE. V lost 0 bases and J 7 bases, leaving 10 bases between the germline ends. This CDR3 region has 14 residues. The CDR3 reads CASSVEGVGEKLFF. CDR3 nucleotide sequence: TGTGCCAGCAGCGTAGAGGGGGTTGGTGAAAAACTGTTTTTT.

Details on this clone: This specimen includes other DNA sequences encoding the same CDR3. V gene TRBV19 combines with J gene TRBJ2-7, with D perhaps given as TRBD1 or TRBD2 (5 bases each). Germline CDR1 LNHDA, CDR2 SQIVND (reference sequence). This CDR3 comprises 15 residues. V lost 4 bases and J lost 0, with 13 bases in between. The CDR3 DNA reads TGTGCCAGTAGTACGGGACGCGGAAGCTCCTACGAGCAGTACTTC. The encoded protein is CASSTGRGSSYEQYF.

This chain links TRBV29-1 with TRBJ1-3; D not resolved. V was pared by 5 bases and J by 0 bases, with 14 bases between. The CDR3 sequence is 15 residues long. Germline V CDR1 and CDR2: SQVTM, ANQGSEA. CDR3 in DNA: TGCAGCGTTAAGGGTGGTAATTACTCTGGAAACACCATATATTTT. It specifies CSVKGGNYSGNTIYF.

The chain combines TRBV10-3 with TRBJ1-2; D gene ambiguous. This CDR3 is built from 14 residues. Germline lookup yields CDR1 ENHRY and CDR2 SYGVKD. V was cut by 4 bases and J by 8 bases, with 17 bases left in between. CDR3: CAISGSGLGNGYTF. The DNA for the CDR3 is TGTGCCATCAGTGGTTCTGGTTTAGGGAACGGCTACACCTTC.

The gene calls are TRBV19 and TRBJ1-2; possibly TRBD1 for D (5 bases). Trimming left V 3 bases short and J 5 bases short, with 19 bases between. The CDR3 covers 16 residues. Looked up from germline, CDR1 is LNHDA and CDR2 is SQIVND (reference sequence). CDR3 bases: TGTGCCAGTAGTATTCGGTTTGCGTCAGGGCTTTATGGCTACACCTTC. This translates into CASSIRFASGLYGYTF.

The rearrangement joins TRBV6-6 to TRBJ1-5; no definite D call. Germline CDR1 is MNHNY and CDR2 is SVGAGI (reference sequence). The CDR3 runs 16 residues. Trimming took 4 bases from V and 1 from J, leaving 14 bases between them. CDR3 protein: CASSLAGPRSNQPQHF. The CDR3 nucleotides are TGTGCCAGCAGTTTAGCCGGGCCTCGGAGCAATCAGCCCCAGCATTTT.

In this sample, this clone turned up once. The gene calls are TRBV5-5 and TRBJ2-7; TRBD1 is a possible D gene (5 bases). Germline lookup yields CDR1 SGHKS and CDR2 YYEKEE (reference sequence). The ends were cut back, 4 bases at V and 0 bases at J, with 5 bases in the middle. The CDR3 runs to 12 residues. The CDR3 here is CASSTGSYEQYF. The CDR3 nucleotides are TGTGCCAGCAGCACAGGCTCCTACGAGCAGTACTTC.

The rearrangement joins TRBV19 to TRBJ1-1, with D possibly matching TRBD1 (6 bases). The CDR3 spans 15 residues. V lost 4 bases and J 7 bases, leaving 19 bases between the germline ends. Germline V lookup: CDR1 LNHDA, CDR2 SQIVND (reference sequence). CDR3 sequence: CASSTTLDSPREAFF. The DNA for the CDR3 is TGTGCCAGTAGTACTACTTTGGACAGCCCTCGTGAAGCTTTCTTT.

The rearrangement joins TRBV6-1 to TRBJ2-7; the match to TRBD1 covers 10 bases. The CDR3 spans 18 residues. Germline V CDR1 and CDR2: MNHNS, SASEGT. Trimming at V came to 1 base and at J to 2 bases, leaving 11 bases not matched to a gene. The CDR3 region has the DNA TGTGCCAGCAGTGAAGGGGGACAGGGGCCGTCCTATGCCTACGAGCAGTACTTC. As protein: CASSEGGQGPSYAYEQYF.

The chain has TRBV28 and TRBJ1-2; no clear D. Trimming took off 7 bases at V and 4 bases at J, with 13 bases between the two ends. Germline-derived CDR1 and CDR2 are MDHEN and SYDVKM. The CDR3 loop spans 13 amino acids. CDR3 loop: CASTGRESYGYTF. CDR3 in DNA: TGTGCCAGCACCGGGAGGGAGAGCTATGGCTACACCTTC.

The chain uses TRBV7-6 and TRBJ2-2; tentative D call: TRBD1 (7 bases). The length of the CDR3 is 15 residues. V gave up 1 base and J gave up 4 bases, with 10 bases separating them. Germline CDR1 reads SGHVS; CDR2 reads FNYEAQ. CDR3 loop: CASSLDQGGTGELFF. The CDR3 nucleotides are TGTGCCAGCAGCTTAGACCAGGGGGGCACCGGGGAGCTGTTTTTT.

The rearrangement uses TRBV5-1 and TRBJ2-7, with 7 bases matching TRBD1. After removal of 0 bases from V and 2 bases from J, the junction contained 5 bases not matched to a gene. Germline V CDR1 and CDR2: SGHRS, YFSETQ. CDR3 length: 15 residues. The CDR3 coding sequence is TGCGCCAGCAGCTTGGCGGGGACAGCACCCTACGAGCAGTACTTC. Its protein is CASSLAGTAPYEQYF.

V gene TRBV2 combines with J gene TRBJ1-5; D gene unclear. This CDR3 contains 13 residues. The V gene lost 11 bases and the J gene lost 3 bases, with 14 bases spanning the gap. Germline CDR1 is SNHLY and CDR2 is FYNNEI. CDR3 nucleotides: TGTGCCTTTAGTAGGGAAAACAATCAGCCCCAGCATTTT. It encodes CAFSRENNQPQHF.

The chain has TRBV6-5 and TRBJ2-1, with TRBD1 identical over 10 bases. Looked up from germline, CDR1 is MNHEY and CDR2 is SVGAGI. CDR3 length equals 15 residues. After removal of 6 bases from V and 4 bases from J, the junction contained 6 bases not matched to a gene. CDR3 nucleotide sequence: TGTGCCAGCAGAACAGGACAGGGGGTATACAATGAGCAGTTCTTC. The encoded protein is CASRTGQGVYNEQFF.

CDR3 residues: CASSYARGGQGGGYTF. The CDR3 nucleotides read TGTGCCAGCAGTTACGCCAGAGGGGGACAGGGAGGTGGCTACACCTTC. The J gene is TRBJ1-2, the V gene TRBV6-5; 9 bases are shared with TRBD1. Germline values: CDR1 MNHEY, CDR2 SVGAGI. CDR3 size: 16 residues. V was clipped by 2 bases and J by 7 bases; unmatched bases: 11.

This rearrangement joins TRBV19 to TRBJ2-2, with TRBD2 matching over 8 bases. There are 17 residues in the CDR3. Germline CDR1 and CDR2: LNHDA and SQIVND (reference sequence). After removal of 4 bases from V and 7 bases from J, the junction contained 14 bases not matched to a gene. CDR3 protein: CASSTTQRGPLRGELFF. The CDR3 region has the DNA TGTGCCAGTAGTACCACTCAGCGGGGGCCCCTCCGCGGGGAGCTGTTTTTT.